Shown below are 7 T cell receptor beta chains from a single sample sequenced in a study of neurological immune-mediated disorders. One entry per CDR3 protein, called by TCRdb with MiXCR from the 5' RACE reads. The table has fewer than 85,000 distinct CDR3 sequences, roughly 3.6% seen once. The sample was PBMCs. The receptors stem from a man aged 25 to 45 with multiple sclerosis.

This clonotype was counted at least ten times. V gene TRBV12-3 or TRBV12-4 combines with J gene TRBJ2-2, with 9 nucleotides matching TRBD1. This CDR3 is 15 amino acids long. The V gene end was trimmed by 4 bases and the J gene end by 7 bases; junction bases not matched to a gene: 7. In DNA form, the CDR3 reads TGTGCCAGCAGTTCCTGGGACAGGGCGAACGGGGAGCTGTTTTTT. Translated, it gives CASSSWDRANGELFF.

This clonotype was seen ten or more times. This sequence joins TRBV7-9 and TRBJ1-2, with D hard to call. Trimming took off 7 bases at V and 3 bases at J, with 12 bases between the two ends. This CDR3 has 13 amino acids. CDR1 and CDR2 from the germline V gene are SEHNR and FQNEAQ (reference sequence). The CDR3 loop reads CASTGPGDYGYTF. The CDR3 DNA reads TGTGCCAGCACCGGCCCAGGAGACTATGGCTACACCTTC.

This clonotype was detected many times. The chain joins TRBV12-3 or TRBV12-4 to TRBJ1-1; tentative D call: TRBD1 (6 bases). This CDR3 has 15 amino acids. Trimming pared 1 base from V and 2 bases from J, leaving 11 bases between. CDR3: CASSLVGTKNTEAFF. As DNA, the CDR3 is TGTGCCAGCAGTTTAGTGGGGACAAAAAACACTGAAGCTTTCTTT.

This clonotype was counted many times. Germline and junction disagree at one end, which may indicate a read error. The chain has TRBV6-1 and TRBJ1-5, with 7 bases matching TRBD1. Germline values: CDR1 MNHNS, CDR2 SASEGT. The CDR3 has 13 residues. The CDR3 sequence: CASEGQSYQPQNF. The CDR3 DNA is TGTGCCAGCGAGGGACAGAGCTATCAGCCCCAGAATTTT.

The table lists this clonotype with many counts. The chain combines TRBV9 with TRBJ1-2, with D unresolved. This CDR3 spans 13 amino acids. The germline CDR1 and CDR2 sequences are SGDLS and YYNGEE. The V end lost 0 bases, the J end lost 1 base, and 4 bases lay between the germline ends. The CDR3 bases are TGTGCCAGCAGCGTAGCCGATAACTATGGCTACACCTTC. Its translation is CASSVADNYGYTF.

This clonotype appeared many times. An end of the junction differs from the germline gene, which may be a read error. DNA of the CDR3: TGTGCCAGCAGCTCAACAAGCTACGATGAGCAGTTCTTC. This codes for CASSSTSYDEQFF. The chain links TRBV9 to TRBJ2-1; D gene ambiguous. The germline V gene has CDR1 SGDLS and CDR2 YYNGEE. The CDR3 runs 13 residues.

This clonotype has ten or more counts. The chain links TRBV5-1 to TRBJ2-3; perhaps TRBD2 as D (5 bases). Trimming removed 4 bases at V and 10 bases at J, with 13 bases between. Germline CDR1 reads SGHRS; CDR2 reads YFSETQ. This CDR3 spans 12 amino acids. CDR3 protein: CASSPTRIPQYF. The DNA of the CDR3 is TGCGCCAGCAGCCCAACTAGAATTCCGCAGTATTTT. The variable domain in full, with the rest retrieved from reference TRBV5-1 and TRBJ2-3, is KAGVTQTPRYLIKTRGQQVTLSCSPISGHRSVSWYQQTPGQGLQFLFEYFSETQRNKGNFPGRFSGRQFSNSRSEMNVSTLELGDSALYLCASSPTRIPQYFGPGTRLTVL.